Here is one TCR beta chain with its context. The sample is drawn from a study of blood T cell repertoires in COVID-19. Clones were sequenced by immunoSEQ multiplex PCR, and TCRdb holds only the in-frame ones, with some missing. The sample lists 70,000 to 80,000 clones, roughly 84% occurring once. Germline CDR1 KGHSH, CDR2 LQKENI. The CDR3 loop spans 16 amino acids. V was pared by 3 bases and J by 2 bases, with 7 bases of the junction left unmatched. Sequenced material: peripheral blood. This clonotype was sampled from a human donor in a cohort sampled during active COVID-19. The J gene is TRBJ1-5, the V gene TRBV18; the match to TRBD1 covers 7 bases. CDR3 region: CASSPTGALGNQPQHF. Here the CDR3 DNA reads TGTGCCAGCTCACCTACAGGGGCATTAGGCAATCAGCCCCAGCATTTT.